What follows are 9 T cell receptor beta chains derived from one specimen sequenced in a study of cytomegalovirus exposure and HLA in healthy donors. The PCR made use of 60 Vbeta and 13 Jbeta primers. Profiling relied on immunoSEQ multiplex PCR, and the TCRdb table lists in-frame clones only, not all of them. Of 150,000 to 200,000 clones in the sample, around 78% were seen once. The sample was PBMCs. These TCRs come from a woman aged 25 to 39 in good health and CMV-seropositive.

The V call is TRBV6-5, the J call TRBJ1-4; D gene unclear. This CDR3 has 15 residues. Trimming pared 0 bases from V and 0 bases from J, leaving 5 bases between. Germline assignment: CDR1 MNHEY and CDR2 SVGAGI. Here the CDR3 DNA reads TGTGCCAGCAGTTACTCTATTGCAACTAATGAAAAACTGTTTTTT. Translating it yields CASSYSIATNEKLFF.

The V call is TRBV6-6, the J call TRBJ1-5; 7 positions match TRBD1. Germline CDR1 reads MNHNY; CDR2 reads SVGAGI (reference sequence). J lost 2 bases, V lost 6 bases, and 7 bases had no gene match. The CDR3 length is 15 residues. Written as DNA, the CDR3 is TGTGCCAGCAGGTCCAGGGGGACGGGCAATCAGCCCCAGCATTTT. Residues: CASRSRGTGNQPQHF.

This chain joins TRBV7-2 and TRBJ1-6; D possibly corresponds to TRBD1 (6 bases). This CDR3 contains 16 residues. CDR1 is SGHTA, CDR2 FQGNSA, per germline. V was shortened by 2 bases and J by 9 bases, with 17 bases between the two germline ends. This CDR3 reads CASSLHLGLGASPLHF. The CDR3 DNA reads TGTGCCAGCAGCTTACACCTGGGGTTGGGGGCTTCACCCCTCCACTTT.

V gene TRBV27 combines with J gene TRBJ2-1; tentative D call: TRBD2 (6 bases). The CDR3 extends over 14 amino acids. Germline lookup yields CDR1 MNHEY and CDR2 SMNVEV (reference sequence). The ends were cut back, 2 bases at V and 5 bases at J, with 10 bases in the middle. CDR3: CASSLAGFNNEQFF. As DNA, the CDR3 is TGTGCCAGCAGTTTAGCGGGATTCAACAATGAGCAGTTCTTC.

CDR3 in DNA: TGTGCCAGCAGTGAACAGCGTTGGGCCTACAATGAGCAGTTCTTC. This encodes CASSEQRWAYNEQFF. The rearrangement links TRBV2 to TRBJ2-1; D is unresolved. CDR1 is SNHLY and CDR2 is FYNNEI in the germline V gene. The CDR3 has 15 amino acids. V shed 2 bases and J shed 2 bases, with 10 bases lying between them.

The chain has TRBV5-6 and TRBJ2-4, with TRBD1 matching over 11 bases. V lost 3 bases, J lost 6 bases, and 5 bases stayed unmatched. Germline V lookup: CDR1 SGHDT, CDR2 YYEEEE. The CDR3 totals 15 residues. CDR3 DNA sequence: TGTGCCAGCAGCTCCCCGGGACAGGGGGGAAACATTCAGTACTTC. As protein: CASSSPGQGGNIQYF. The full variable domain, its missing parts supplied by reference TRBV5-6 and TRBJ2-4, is DAGVTQSPTHLIKTRGQQVTLRCSPKSGHDTVSWYQQALGQGPQFIFQYYEEEERQRGNFPDRFSGHQFPNYSSELNVNALLLGDSALYLCASSSPGQGGNIQYFGAGTRLSVL.

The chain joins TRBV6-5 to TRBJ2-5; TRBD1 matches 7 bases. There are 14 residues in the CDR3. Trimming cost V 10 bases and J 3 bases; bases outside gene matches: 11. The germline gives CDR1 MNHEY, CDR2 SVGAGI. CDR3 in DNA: TGTGCCACCGCTTCAGGGGGACGTAAAGAGACCCAGTACTTC. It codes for CATASGGRKETQYF.

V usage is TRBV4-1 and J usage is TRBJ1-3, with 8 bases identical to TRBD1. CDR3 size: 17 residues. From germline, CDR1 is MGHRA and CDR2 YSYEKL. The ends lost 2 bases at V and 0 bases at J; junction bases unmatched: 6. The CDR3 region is CASSQPRQGSSGNTIYF. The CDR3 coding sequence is TGCGCCAGCAGCCAACCCAGACAGGGGAGCTCTGGAAACACCATATATTTT.

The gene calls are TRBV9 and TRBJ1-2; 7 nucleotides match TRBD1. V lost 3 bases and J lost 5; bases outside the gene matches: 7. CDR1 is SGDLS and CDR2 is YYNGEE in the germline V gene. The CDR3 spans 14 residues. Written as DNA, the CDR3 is TGTGCCAGCAGCGCCACAGGGGAAGGGTATGGCTACACCTTC. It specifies CASSATGEGYGYTF.